Presented here are 28 T cell receptor beta chains from one specimen sequenced in a study of blood T cell repertoires in COVID-19. Sequenced by immunoSEQ multiplex PCR; TCRdb stores in-frame clones only, minus some. The sample shows 100,000 or so clones, 82% of them seen only once. The sample comprised peripheral blood. The receptor source for this set is a man older than 75 with acute or convalescent COVID-19.

The V gene is TRBV18, the J gene TRBJ2-6; TRBD1 matches at 8 bases. This CDR3 is built from 17 residues. V shed 5 bases and J 9 bases; nucleotides not matched to a gene: 15. CDR1 and CDR2 (germline): KGHSH, LQKENI. The CDR3 DNA reads TGTGCCAGCTCAACGTCGCAGGGGGCGTCCCCTTTCAACGTCCTGACTTTC. Amino acids: CASSTSQGASPFNVLTF.

The chain recombines TRBV18 with TRBJ1-1; 7 bases match TRBD1. Per germline, CDR1 KGHSH and CDR2 LQKENI. The CDR3 runs 14 residues. V dropped 2 bases and J dropped 3; count of bases not matched to a gene: 3. Written as DNA, the CDR3 is TGTGCCAGCTCACCATTCGACAGGGACACTGAAGCTTTCTTT. Translated, it gives CASSPFDRDTEAFF. Full variable domain (missing parts from reference TRBV18 and TRBJ1-1): NAGVMQNPRHLVRRRGQEARLRCSPMKGHSHVYWYRQLPEEGLKFMVYLQKENIIDESGMPKERFSAEFPKEGPSILRIQQVVRGDSAAYFCASSPFDRDTEAFFGQGTRLTVV.

The rearrangement links TRBV5-4 to TRBJ1-3; D possibly corresponds to TRBD1 (5 bases). V was pared by 0 bases and J by 9 bases, with 16 bases between. The CDR3 has 15 residues. Germline values: CDR1 SGHNT, CDR2 YYREEE (reference sequence). This chain's CDR3 is CASSLAADRRGTIYF. The DNA of the CDR3 is TGTGCCAGCAGCTTGGCCGCAGACCGGAGGGGCACCATATATTTT.

The chain joins TRBV19 to TRBJ2-1; TRBD2 matches at 8 bases. Losses at the gene ends were 5 bases for V and 4 bases for J; bases not matched to a gene: 13. Germline V lookup: CDR1 LNHDA, CDR2 SQIVND (reference sequence). This CDR3 has 17 amino acids. The CDR3 region has the DNA TGTGCCAGTAGTCTCGACCCCACTAGCGGAGTATACAATGAGCAGTTCTTC. It codes for CASSLDPTSGVYNEQFF.

This chain links TRBV12-3 or TRBV12-4 with TRBJ1-2; 9 bases fit TRBD1. The CDR3 covers 13 residues. J lost 7 bases, V lost 3 bases, and 3 bases had no gene match. The CDR3 region is CASSLNRGPGYTF. For the CDR3, the DNA is TGTGCCAGCAGTTTGAACAGGGGGCCTGGCTACACCTTC.

The J gene is TRBJ2-7, the V gene TRBV9; the D is unclear. The germline V gene has CDR1 SGDLS and CDR2 YYNGEE. There are 14 residues in the CDR3. The V and J ends lost 0 bases and 0 bases respectively, with 7 bases between them. The CDR3 protein is CASSVAVSSYEQYF. As DNA, the CDR3 is TGTGCCAGCAGCGTAGCGGTAAGCTCCTACGAGCAGTACTTC.

The count of this clone is one. This chain links TRBV9 with TRBJ2-1, with 8 bases lining up with TRBD2. The CDR3 runs 15 residues. Germline V gene sequence: CDR1 SGDLS, CDR2 YYNGEE. After removal of 0 bases from V and 6 bases from J, the junction contained 5 bases not matched to a gene. This CDR3 reads CASSVGAGGSNEQFF. The CDR3 DNA sequence: TGTGCCAGCAGCGTAGGGGCGGGAGGATCCAATGAGCAGTTCTTC.

The chain carries TRBV9 and TRBJ1-6; D ambiguous. This CDR3 is built from 16 residues. The V end was cut by 0 bases, the J end by 10 bases, with 17 bases between. The germline V gene encodes CDR1 SGDLS and CDR2 YYNGEE. CDR3 nucleotides: TGTGCCAGCAGCGTAGTGGGCACAGACGCCGGATCACCCCTCCACTTT. Its translation is CASSVVGTDAGSPLHF. Full variable domain (outside the CDR3, taken from reference TRBV9 and TRBJ1-6): DSGVTQTPKHLITATGQRVTLRCSPRSGDLSVYWYQQSLDQGLQFLIQYYNGEERAKGNILERFSAQQFPDLHSELNLSSLELGDSALYFCASSVVGTDAGSPLHFGNGTRLTVT.

This clone showed up just once. V usage is TRBV7-2 and J usage is TRBJ1-3, with unresolved D. V lost 4 bases and J lost 4, with 11 bases in between. This CDR3 has 14 residues. The germline CDR1 and CDR2 sequences are SGHTA and FQGNSA. CDR3 bases: TGTGCCAGCAGCTCAGAGGGAAAGGGAAACACCATATATTTT. Its protein product is CASSSEGKGNTIYF.

This clone appeared a single time. The chain employs TRBV7-9 and TRBJ1-6, with TRBD1 matching over 8 bases. Germline V CDR1 and CDR2: SEHNR, FQNEAQ (reference sequence). Trimming at V came to 5 bases and at J to 7 bases, leaving 4 bases not matched to a gene. The CDR3 loop spans 14 amino acids. CDR3 in amino acids: CASSNRQGNSPLHF. The CDR3 DNA sequence: TGTGCCAGCAGCAACCGACAGGGGAATTCACCCCTCCACTTT. Combining the CDR3 with reference TRBV7-9 and TRBJ1-6 gives the whole variable domain DTGVSQNPRHKITKRGQNVTFRCDPISEHNRLYWYRQTLGQGPEFLTYFQNEAQLEKSRLLSDRFSAERPKGSFSTLEIQRTEQGDSAMYLCASSNRQGNSPLHFGNGTRLTVT.

This clone was picked up a small number of times. In DNA form, the CDR3 reads TGTGCCAGCAGCTTCCATGGGACTAGTAGCGCCGGGGAGCTGTTTTTT. Protein product: CASSFHGTSSAGELFF. This chain connects TRBV7-9 to TRBJ2-2; TRBD2 aligns across 8 bases. The CDR3 spans 16 residues. J lost 6 bases, V lost 3 bases, and 9 bases had no gene match. Germline CDR1 and CDR2: SEHNR and FQNEAQ (reference sequence).

In DNA form, the CDR3 reads TGCGCCAGCAGCCAAGTAGGGGCCAATCAGCCCCAGCATTTT. As protein: CASSQVGANQPQHF. The chain couples TRBV4-3 to TRBJ1-5; D is perhaps TRBD1 (5 bases). CDR1 and CDR2 (germline): LGHNA, YSLEER. The CDR3 contains 14 residues. Trimming stripped 1 base from V and 3 bases from J, with 7 bases between.

The V gene is TRBV18, the J gene TRBJ2-2; weak D call: TRBD1 (5 bases). Deletions cut 1 base from V and 1 base from J, with 10 bases between. This CDR3 has 16 residues. Germline V gene data show CDR1 as KGHSH and CDR2 as LQKENI. For the CDR3, the DNA is TGTGCCAGCTCACCACGGGCTACAGGGAACACCGGGGAGCTGTTTTTT. It yields the protein CASSPRATGNTGELFF.

The chain has TRBV11-2 and TRBJ2-4; D remains ambiguous. V shed 1 base and J shed 0 bases, with 10 bases lying between them. CDR1 is SGHAT, CDR2 FQNNGV, per germline. The CDR3 is 16 residues long. The CDR3 DNA sequence: TGTGCCAGCAGCTTAGCAGGCCCCCTAGCCAAAAACATTCAGTACTTC. Encoded protein: CASSLAGPLAKNIQYF.

V is TRBV19 and J is TRBJ1-3, with a possible D match to TRBD1 (6 bases). This CDR3 has 15 residues. CDR1 is LNHDA, CDR2 SQIVND, per germline (reference sequence). Trimming left V 3 bases short and J 0 bases short, with 9 bases between. The CDR3 DNA is TGTGCCAGTAGTATCCGGACAGTCTCTGGAAACACCATATATTTT. It codes for CASSIRTVSGNTIYF.

This clone has a handful of counts. This rearrangement joins TRBV11-3 to TRBJ1-5; perhaps TRBD1 as D (5 bases). Looked up from germline, CDR1 is SGHNT and CDR2 is YENEEA. With 9 bases removed from V and 6 bases from J, the gap between germline ends came to 12 bases. The CDR3 runs 12 residues. In nucleotides, the CDR3 is TGTGCCAGGCCCAGGAGGGGTCAGCCCCAGCATTTT. Translation: CARPRRGQPQHF.

The rearrangement links TRBV7-9 to TRBJ1-4; 8 bases align to TRBD1. Germline V CDR1 and CDR2: SEHNR, FQNEAQ (reference sequence). Trimming at V came to 5 bases and at J to 0 bases, leaving 11 bases not matched to a gene. This CDR3 is built from 18 residues. The CDR3 region has the DNA TGTGCCAGCAGCCCCAAGAGGGGACAGGATGCAACTAATGAAAAACTGTTTTTT. Translating it yields CASSPKRGQDATNEKLFF.

The chain carries TRBV28 and TRBJ1-2; 8 bases align to TRBD1. CDR3 length: 14 amino acids. Trimming cost V 6 bases and J 5 bases; bases outside gene matches: 8. CDR1 is MDHEN and CDR2 is SYDVKM in the germline V gene. The CDR3: CASSQGASSYGYTF. The CDR3 DNA is TGTGCCAGCAGCCAGGGGGCGAGTTCATATGGCTACACCTTC.

This chain uses TRBV18 with TRBJ1-1; D not certain. V was shortened by 4 bases and J by 4 bases, with 10 bases between the two germline ends. CDR1 and CDR2 (germline): KGHSH, LQKENI. This CDR3 comprises 13 residues. CDR3 DNA sequence: TGTGCCAGCTCACAAGACCGGGGCACTGAAGCTTTCTTT. Translated, it gives CASSQDRGTEAFF.

This chain connects TRBV10-1 to TRBJ2-3; TRBD1 matches 10 bases. After removal of 5 bases from V and 4 bases from J, the junction contained 6 bases not matched to a gene. The CDR3 extends over 15 amino acids. Germline assignment: CDR1 WNHNN and CDR2 SYGVQD (reference sequence). CDR3 nucleotides: TGCGCCAGCAGTTCCGGACAGGGGGTAGCAGATACGCAGTATTTT. Amino acids: CASSSGQGVADTQYF.

V gene TRBV19 combines with J gene TRBJ1-3, with 8 bases lining up with TRBD1. The CDR3 has 15 residues. Germline V gives CDR1 LNHDA, CDR2 SQIVND (reference sequence). Trimming took 7 bases from V and 0 from J; bases not matched to a gene: 5. This chain's CDR3 is CASTRQGNSGNTIYF. The CDR3 DNA is TGTGCCAGTACCAGACAGGGGAACTCTGGAAACACCATATATTTT. Full variable domain (remainder filled in from reference TRBV19 and TRBJ1-3): DGGITQSPKYLFRKEGQNVTLSCEQNLNHDAMYWYRQDPGQGLRLIYYSQIVNDFQKGDIAEGYSVSREKKESFPLTVTSAQKNPTAFYLCASTRQGNSGNTIYFGEGSWLTVV.

This clone has only one observation. The CDR3 DNA sequence: TGTGCCAGCAGAACCCCAGGGGGCGACTATGGCTACACCTTC. Translating it yields CASRTPGGDYGYTF. The chain recombines TRBV28 with TRBJ1-2; 8 bases are shared with TRBD1. This CDR3 contains 14 residues. V was pared by 6 bases and J by 3 bases, with 6 bases of the junction left unmatched. Germline V CDR1 and CDR2: MDHEN, SYDVKM.

This clone was picked up one time. The V and J genes are TRBV19 and TRBJ2-7; D perhaps matches TRBD2 (5 bases). From germline, CDR1 is LNHDA and CDR2 SQIVND (reference sequence). Trimming removed 6 bases at V and 5 bases at J, with 14 bases between. The CDR3 sequence is 13 residues long. The CDR3 loop reads CASRGGFTNEQYF. The CDR3 bases are TGTGCCAGTAGGGGCGGGTTTACCAACGAGCAGTACTTC. The complete variable domain, with remaining parts taken from reference TRBV19 and TRBJ2-7, reads DGGITQSPKYLFRKEGQNVTLSCEQNLNHDAMYWYRQDPGQGLRLIYYSQIVNDFQKGDIAEGYSVSREKKESFPLTVTSAQKNPTAFYLCASRGGFTNEQYFGPGTRLTVT.

This clone has at least ten counts. The gene calls are TRBV6-5 and TRBJ2-1; 10 nucleotides align to TRBD2. This CDR3 is 16 amino acids long. Trimming took 0 bases from V and 9 from J; bases not matched to a gene: 8. CDR1 and CDR2 from the germline V gene are MNHEY and SVGAGI. CDR3 protein: CASSYSSGGAHTEQFF. DNA of the CDR3: TGTGCCAGCAGTTACTCAAGCGGGGGGGCCCATACTGAGCAGTTCTTC.

The chain uses TRBV10-3 and TRBJ1-4; TRBD1 aligns across 7 bases. Germline V lookup: CDR1 ENHRY, CDR2 SYGVKD. V dropped 6 bases and J dropped 4; count of bases not matched to a gene: 2. The CDR3 totals 13 residues. CDR3 coding DNA: TGTGCCATCAGAGACAGGGATAATGAAAAACTGTTTTTT. Translating it yields CAIRDRDNEKLFF.

This chain links TRBV20-1 with TRBJ2-6; D might be TRBD1 (6 bases). This CDR3 comprises 17 residues. Trimming took 3 bases from V and 0 from J, leaving 15 bases between them. Germline CDR1 is DFQATT and CDR2 is SNEGSKA (reference sequence). The CDR3 region has the DNA TGCAGTGCTAGTGGGGGCGACAGCAGCTCTGGGGCCAACGTCCTGACTTTC. The encoded protein is CSASGGDSSSGANVLTF.

This sequence joins TRBV6-2 or TRBV6-3 and TRBJ1-2, with D maybe TRBD1 (5 bases). CDR3 length equals 13 residues. Germline CDR1 reads MNHEY; CDR2 reads SVGEGT. The ends were cut back, 5 bases at V and 0 bases at J, with 7 bases in the middle. CDR3: CASSRQTNYGYTF. CDR3 sequence (DNA): TGTGCCAGCAGTCGACAGACTAACTATGGCTACACCTTC.

V usage is TRBV7-2 and J usage is TRBJ2-1; 10 nucleotides match TRBD2. The ends lost 1 base at V and 6 bases at J; junction bases unmatched: 6. The CDR3 has 16 amino acids. Per the germline V gene, CDR1 is SGHTA and CDR2 is FQGNSA. The CDR3 DNA reads TGTGCCAGCAGCTTAGTAGCGGGAGGTCCCCGCAATGAGCAGTTCTTC. Protein product: CASSLVAGGPRNEQFF.